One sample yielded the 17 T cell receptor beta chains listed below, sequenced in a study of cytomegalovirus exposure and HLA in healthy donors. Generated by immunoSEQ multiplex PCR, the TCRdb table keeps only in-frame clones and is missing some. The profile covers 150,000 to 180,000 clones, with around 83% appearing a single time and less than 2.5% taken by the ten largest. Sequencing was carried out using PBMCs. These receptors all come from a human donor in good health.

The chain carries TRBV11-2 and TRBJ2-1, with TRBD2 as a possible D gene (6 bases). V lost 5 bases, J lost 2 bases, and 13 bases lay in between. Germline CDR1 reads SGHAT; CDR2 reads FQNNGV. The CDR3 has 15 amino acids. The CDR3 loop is CASSPLAGPYNEQFF. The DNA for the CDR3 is TGTGCCAGCAGCCCCCTCGCGGGACCCTACAATGAGCAGTTCTTC. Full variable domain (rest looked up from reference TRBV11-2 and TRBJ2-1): EAGVAQSPRYKIIEKRQSVAFWCNPISGHATLYWYQQILGQGPKLLIQFQNNGVVDDSQLPKDRFSAERLKGVDSTLKIQPAKLEDSAVYLCASSPLAGPYNEQFFGPGTRLTVL.

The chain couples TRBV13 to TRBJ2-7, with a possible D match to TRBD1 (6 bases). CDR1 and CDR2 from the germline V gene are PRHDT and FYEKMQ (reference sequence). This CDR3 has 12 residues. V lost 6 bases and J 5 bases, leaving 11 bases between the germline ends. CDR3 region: CASRLQGDEQYF. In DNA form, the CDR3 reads TGTGCCAGCAGGTTACAGGGCGACGAGCAGTACTTC.

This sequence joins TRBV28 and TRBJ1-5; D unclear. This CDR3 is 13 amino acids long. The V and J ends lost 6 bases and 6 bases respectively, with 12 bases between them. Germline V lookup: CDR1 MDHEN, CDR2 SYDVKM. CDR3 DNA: TGTGCCAGCAGCCTCAGATTAAGTCAGCCCCAGCATTTT. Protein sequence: CASSLRLSQPQHF. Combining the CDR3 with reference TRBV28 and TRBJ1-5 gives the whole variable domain DVKVTQSSRYLVKRTGEKVFLECVQDMDHENMFWYRQDPGLGLRLIYFSYDVKMKEKGDIPEGYSVSREKKERFSLILESASTNQTSMYLCASSLRLSQPQHFGDGTRLSIL.

This CDR3 reads CASSLERGRFSTEAFF. CDR3 coding DNA: TGTGCCAGCAGCTTGGAAAGGGGAAGATTTAGCACTGAAGCTTTCTTT. V usage is TRBV5-6 and J usage is TRBJ1-1; TRBD1 is a possible D gene (5 bases). Looked up from germline, CDR1 is SGHDT and CDR2 is YYEEEE. Trimming shortened V by 0 bases and J by 4 bases, and 16 bases separated the two germline ends. The CDR3 runs to 16 residues.

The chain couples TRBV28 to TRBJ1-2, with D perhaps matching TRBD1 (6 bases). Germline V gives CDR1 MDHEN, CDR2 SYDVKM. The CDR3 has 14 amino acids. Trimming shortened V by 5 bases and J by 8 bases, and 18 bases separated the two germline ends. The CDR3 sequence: CASSLTRTVGGYTF. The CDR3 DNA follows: TGTGCCAGCAGTCTAACTCGGACAGTCGGCGGCTACACCTTC.

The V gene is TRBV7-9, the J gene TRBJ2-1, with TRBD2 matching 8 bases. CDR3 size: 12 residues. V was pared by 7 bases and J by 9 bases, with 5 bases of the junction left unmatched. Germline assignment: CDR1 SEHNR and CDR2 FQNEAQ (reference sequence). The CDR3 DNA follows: TGTGCCAGCACCCCCGGGGGGGGTGAGCAGTTCTTC. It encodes CASTPGGGEQFF. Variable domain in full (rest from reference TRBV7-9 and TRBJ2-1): DTGVSQNPRHKITKRGQNVTFRCDPISEHNRLYWYRQTLGQGPEFLTYFQNEAQLEKSRLLSDRFSAERPKGSFSTLEIQRTEQGDSAMYLCASTPGGGEQFFGPGTRLTVL.

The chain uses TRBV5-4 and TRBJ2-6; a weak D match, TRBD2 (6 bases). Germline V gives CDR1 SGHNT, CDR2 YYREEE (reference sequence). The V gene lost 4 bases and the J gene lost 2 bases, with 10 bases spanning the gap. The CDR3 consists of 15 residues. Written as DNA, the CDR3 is TGTGCCAGCAGCGGAGGGGCCGCTGGGGCCAACGTCCTGACTTTC. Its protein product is CASSGGAAGANVLTF. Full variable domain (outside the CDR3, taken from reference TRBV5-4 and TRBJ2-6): ETGVTQSPTHLIKTRGQQVTLRCSSQSGHNTVSWYQQALGQGPQFIFQYYREEENGRGNFPPRFSGLQFPNYSSELNVNALELDDSALYLCASSGGAAGANVLTFGAGSRLTVL.

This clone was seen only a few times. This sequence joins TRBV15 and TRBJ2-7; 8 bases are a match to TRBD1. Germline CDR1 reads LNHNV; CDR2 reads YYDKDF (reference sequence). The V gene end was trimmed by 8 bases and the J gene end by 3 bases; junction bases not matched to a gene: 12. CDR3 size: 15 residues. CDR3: CATGTDRGIGYEQYF. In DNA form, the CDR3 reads TGTGCCACCGGGACTGACAGGGGAATAGGCTACGAGCAGTACTTC.

The CDR3: CASRESGGAYEQFF. The CDR3 nucleotides are TGTGCCAGCAGGGAAAGCGGGGGGGCCTATGAGCAGTTCTTC. The rearrangement uses TRBV6-5 and TRBJ2-1; TRBD2 matches at 10 bases. The J segment lost 8 bases and the V segment lost 6 bases, leaving 7 bases of the junction unmatched. Germline CDR1 and CDR2: MNHEY and SVGAGI. The CDR3 runs 14 residues.

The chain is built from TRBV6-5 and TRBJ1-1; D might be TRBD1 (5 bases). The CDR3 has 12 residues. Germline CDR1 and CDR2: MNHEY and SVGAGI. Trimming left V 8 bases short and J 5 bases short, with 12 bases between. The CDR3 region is CASRERGTEAFF. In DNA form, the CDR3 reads TGTGCCAGCCGGGAGCGGGGGACTGAAGCTTTCTTT.

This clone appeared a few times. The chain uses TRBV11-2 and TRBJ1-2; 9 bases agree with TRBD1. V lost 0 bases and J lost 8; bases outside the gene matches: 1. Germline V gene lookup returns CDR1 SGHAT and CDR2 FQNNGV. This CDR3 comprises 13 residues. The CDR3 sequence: CASSLEGTGGYTF. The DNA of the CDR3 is TGTGCCAGCAGCTTAGAAGGGACAGGGGGCTACACCTTC.

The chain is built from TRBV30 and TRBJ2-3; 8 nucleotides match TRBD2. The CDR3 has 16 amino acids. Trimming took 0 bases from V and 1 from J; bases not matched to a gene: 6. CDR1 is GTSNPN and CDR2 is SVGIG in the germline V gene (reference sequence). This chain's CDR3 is CAWSVLAGRGTDTQYF. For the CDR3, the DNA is TGTGCCTGGAGTGTACTCGCCGGGAGGGGCACAGATACGCAGTATTTT.

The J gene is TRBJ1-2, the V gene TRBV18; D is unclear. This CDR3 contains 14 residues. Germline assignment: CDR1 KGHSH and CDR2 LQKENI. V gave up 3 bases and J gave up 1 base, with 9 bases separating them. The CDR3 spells CASSPSTINYGYTF. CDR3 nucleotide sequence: TGTGCCAGCTCACCTTCGACAATTAACTATGGCTACACCTTC. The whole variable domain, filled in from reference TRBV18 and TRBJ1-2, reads NAGVMQNPRHLVRRRGQEARLRCSPMKGHSHVYWYRQLPEEGLKFMVYLQKENIIDESGMPKERFSAEFPKEGPSILRIQQVVRGDSAAYFCASSPSTINYGYTFGSGTRLTVV.

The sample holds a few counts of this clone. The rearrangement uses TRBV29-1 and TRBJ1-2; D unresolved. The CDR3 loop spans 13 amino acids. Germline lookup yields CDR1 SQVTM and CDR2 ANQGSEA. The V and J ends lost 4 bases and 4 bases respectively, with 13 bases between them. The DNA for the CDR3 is TGCAGCGTTGCCACTATGATGATCTATGGCTACACCTTC. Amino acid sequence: CSVATMMIYGYTF. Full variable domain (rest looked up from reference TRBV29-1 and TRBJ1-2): SAVISQKPSRDICQRGTSLTIQCQVDSQVTMMFWYRQQPGQSLTLIATANQGSEATYESGFVIDKFPISRPNLTFSTLTVSNMSPEDSSIYLCSVATMMIYGYTFGSGTRLTVV.

The CDR3: CASSKGTIAGERAQETQYF. The CDR3 DNA reads as TGTGCCAGCAGCAAAGGGACCATAGCGGGTGAGCGGGCGCAAGAGACCCAGTACTTC. The chain has TRBV21-1 and TRBJ2-5; TRBD2 was called by the table and not checked on the DNA. TRBV21-1 is a pseudogene. CDR3 length: 19 amino acids.

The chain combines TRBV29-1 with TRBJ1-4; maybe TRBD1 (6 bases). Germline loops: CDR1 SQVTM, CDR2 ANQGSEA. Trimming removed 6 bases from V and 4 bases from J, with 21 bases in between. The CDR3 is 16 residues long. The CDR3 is CSVELSGRGGNEKLFF. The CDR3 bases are TGCAGCGTCGAATTGTCAGGGAGGGGGGGTAATGAAAAACTGTTTTTT.

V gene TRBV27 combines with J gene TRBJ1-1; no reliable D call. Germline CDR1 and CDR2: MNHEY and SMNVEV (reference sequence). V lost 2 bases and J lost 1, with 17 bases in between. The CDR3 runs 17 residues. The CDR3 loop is CASSLLFSGSGNTEAFF. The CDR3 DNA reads TGTGCCAGCAGTTTACTCTTCAGTGGATCAGGGAACACTGAAGCTTTCTTT.